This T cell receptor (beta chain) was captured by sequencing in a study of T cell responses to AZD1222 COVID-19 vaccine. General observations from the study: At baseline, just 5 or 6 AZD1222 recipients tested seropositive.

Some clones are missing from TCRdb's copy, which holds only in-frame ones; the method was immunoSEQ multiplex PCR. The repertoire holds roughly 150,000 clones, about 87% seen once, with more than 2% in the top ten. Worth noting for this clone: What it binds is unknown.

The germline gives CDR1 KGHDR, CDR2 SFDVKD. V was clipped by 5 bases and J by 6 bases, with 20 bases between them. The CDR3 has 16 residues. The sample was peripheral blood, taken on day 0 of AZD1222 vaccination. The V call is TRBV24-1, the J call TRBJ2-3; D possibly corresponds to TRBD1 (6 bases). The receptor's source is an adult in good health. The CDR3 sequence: CATSARGPSLRDTQYF. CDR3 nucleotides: TGTGCCACCAGTGCCAGGGGACCAAGCTTAAGGGATACGCAGTATTTT.